Each of the 5 T cell receptor beta chains below was sequenced from the same sample in a study of T cell repertoires in cytomegalovirus infection. TCRdb called the reads again in MiXCR, with one record for every CDR3 protein. The top ten clones hold around 13% of a sample with about 530,000 distinct CDR3 sequences, around 27% of them seen once. Sequencing used PBMCs. Source of these receptors: a human donor in good health (CMV status not recorded). Some clones in this sample may be carry-over from other donors' samples.

This chain joins TRBV28 and TRBJ2-5; 8 bases match TRBD2. CDR3 size: 16 residues. Trimming cost V 6 bases and J 0 bases; bases outside gene matches: 9. Germline loops: CDR1 MDHEN, CDR2 SYDVKM. CDR3 protein: CASRQDKRGYQETQYF. The CDR3 bases are TGTGCCAGCAGGCAAGATAAGCGGGGGTACCAAGAGACCCAGTACTTC.

The chain joins TRBV27 to TRBJ1-5, with 7 bases identical to TRBD1. The CDR3 is made up of 18 amino acids. The V and J ends lost 6 bases and 0 bases, in that order; junction bases with no gene match: 14. The germline gives CDR1 MNHEY, CDR2 SMNVEV (reference sequence). CDR3 DNA sequence: TGTGCCAGCAGAGCCCGTGGAGGGACAGTTTCTAGCAATCAGCCCCAGCATTTT. Translating it yields CASRARGGTVSSNQPQHF.

The table lists this clonotype with a few counts. This chain uses TRBV7-2 with TRBJ2-2; unclear D gene. Trimming shortened V by 0 bases and J by 6 bases, and 8 bases separated the two germline ends. The germline gives CDR1 SGHTA, CDR2 FQGNSA. This CDR3 is 14 amino acids long. The CDR3: CASSLAGLAGELFF. The CDR3 nucleotides are TGTGCCAGCAGCTTAGCAGGCTTAGCCGGGGAGCTGTTTTTT.

This clonotype was counted only a few times. The gene calls are TRBV4-1 and TRBJ2-3; a weak D match, TRBD2 (6 bases). The CDR3 has 14 amino acids. Germline lookup yields CDR1 MGHRA and CDR2 YSYEKL. With 3 bases removed from V and 4 bases from J, the gap between germline ends came to 11 bases. The chain's CDR3 is CASSHPGLADTQYF. Written as DNA, the CDR3 is TGCGCCAGCAGCCACCCGGGACTCGCAGATACGCAGTATTTT.

The chain's CDR3 is CATSKRGQDYGYTF. The CDR3 region has the DNA TGTGCCACCTCCAAAAGGGGGCAAGACTATGGCTACACCTTC. The V call is TRBV19, the J call TRBJ1-2; TRBD1 aligns across 7 bases. Germline loops: CDR1 LNHDA, CDR2 SQIVND (reference sequence). The CDR3 sequence is 14 residues long. With 10 bases clipped from V and 3 bases from J, the junction kept 11 bases outside the gene matches.